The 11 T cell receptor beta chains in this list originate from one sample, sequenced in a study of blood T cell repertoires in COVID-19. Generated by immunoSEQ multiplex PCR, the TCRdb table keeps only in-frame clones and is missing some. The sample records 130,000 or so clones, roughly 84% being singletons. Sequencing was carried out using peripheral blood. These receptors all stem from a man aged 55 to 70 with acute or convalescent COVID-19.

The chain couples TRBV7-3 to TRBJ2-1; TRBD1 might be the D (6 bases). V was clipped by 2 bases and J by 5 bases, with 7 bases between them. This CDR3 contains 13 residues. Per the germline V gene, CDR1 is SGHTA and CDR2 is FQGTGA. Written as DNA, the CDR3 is TGTGCCAGCAGCTTAGACAGGAACAATGAGCAGTTCTTC. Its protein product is CASSLDRNNEQFF.

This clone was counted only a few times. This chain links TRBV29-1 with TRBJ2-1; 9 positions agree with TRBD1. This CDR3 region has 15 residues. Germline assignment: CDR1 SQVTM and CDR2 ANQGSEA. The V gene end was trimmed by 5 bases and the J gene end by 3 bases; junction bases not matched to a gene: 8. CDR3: CSVSPRDRDYNEQFF. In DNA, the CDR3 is TGCAGCGTTAGCCCTAGGGACAGGGACTACAATGAGCAGTTCTTC.

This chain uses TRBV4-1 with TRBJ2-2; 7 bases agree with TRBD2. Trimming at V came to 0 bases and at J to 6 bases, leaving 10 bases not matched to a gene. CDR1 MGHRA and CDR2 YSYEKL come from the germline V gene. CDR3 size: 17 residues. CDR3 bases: TGCGCCAGCAGCCAAGATCTTCATGCGGGAGCACCCGGGGAGCTGTTTTTT. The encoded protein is CASSQDLHAGAPGELFF.

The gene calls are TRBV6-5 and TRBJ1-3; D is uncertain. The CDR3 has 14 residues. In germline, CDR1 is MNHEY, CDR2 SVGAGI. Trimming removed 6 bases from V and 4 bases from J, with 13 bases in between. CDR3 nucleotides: TGTGCCAGCAGCCGCGGAGGAGGCGGAAACACCATATATTTT. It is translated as CASSRGGGGNTIYF.

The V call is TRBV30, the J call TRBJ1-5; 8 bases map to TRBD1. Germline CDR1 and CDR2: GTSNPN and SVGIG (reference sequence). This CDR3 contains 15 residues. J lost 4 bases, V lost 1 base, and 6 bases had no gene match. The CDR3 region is CAWSGDRGYNQPQHF. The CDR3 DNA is TGTGCCTGGAGTGGAGACAGGGGTTATAATCAGCCCCAGCATTTT.

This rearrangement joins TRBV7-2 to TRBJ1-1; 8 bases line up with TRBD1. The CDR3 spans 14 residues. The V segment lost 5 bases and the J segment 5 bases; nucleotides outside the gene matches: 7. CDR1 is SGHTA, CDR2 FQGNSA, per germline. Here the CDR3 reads CASSTRQGRTEAFF. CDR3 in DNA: TGTGCCAGCAGCACACGACAGGGGCGGACTGAAGCTTTCTTT. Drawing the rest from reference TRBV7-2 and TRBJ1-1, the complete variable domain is GAGVSQSPSNKVTEKGKDVELRCDPISGHTALYWYRQSLGQGLEFLIYFQGNSAPDKSGLPSDRFSAERTGGSVSTLTIQRTQQEDSAVYLCASSTRQGRTEAFFGQGTRLTVV.

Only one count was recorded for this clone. CDR3 residues: CASSLRLAGNNEQFF. The CDR3 coding sequence is TGTGCCAGCAGCTTAAGGCTAGCGGGGAACAATGAGCAGTTCTTC. J is TRBJ2-1 and V is TRBV7-2; 9 bases align to TRBD2. The CDR3 totals 15 residues. V shed 2 bases and J 5 bases; nucleotides not matched to a gene: 4. Looked up from germline, CDR1 is SGHTA and CDR2 is FQGNSA.

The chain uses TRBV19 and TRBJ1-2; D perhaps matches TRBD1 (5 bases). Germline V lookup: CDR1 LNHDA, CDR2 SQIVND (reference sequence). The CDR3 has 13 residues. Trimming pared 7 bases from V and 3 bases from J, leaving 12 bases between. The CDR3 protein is CASTDTGDYGYTF. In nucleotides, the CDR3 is TGTGCCAGTACTGATACAGGAGACTATGGCTACACCTTC.

The CDR3 loop is CASSQGQGRLQETQYF. In DNA, the CDR3 is TGCGCCAGCAGCCAGGGACAGGGCCGTCTTCAAGAGACCCAGTACTTC. The V and J genes are TRBV5-1 and TRBJ2-5, with 9 bases matching TRBD1. This CDR3 is built from 16 residues. CDR1 and CDR2 (germline): SGHRS, YFSETQ. The V and J ends lost 4 bases and 2 bases, in that order; junction bases with no gene match: 9.

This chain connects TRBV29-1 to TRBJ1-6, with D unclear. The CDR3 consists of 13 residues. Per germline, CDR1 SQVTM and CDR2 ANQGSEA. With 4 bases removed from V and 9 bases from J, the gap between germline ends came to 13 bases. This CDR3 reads CSVGGRPGSPLHF. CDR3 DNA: TGCAGCGTTGGAGGGCGGCCGGGTTCACCCCTCCACTTT.

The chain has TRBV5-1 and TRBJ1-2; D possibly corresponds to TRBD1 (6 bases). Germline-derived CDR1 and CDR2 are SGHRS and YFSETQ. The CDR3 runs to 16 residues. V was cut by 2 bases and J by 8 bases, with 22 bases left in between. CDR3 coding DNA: TGCGCCAGCAGCTTCGGGACACTCGTTTCTCTACAGGGCTACACCTTC. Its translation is CASSFGTLVSLQGYTF.